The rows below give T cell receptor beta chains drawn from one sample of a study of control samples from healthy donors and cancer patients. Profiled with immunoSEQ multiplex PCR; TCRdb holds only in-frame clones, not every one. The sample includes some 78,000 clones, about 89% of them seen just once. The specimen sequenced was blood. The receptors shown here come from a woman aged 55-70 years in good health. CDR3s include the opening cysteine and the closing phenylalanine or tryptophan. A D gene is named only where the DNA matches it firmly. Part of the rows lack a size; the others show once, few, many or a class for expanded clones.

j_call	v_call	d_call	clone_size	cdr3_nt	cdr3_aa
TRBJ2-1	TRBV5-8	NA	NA	TGTGCCAGCAGCCACCACAGCATCTACCTTGGGAATGAGCAGTTCTTC	CASSHHSIYLGNEQFF
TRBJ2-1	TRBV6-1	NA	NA	TGTGCCAGCAGTGAAGCTGGGGGCGATGAGCAGTTCTTC	CASSEAGGDEQFF
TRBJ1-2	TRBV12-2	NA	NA	TGTGCAAGTCGCTTAGCGCCCCCCTCGGACAGGGGAGGTGGCTACACCTTC	CASRLAPPSDRGGGYTF
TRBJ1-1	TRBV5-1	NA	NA	TGCGCCAGCAGCCTCCAGGGGATGAACACTGAAGCTTTCTTT	CASSLQGMNTEAFF
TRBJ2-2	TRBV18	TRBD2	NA	TGTGCCAGCTCACCACGGACTAGCGGGGGGGCCATCATGGACGGGGAGCTGTTTTTT	CASSPRTSGGAIMDGELFF
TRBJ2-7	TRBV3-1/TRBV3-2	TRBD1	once	TGTGCCAGCAGCCCAGCGGAAAGGTGCATTGTGGGGACAGGGGGATACTACGAGCAGTACTTC	CASSPAERCIVGTGGYYEQYF
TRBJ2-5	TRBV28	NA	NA	TGTGCCAGCACAAAAAGCGGGCTTGAGACCCAGTACTTC	CASTKSGLETQYF
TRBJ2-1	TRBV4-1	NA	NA	TGCGCCAGCAGCCAAGATCATAGCTCCTACAATGAGCAGTTCTTC	CASSQDHSSYNEQFF
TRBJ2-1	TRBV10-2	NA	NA	TGCGCCAGCAGCCCGGAGAATGAGCAGTTCTTC	CASSPENEQFF
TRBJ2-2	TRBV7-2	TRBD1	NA	TGTGCCAGCAGCTACCCCGACAGGGGGCACACCGGGGAGCTGTTTTTT	CASSYPDRGHTGELFF
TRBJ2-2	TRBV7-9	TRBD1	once	TGTGCCAGCAGCCAAACAGGGGGCTTAAAGACCGGGGAGCTGTTTTTT	CASSQTGGLKTGELFF
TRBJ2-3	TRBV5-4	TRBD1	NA	TGTGCCAGCAGCTTCGACAGGGGGCGCACAGATACGCAGTATTTT	CASSFDRGRTDTQYF
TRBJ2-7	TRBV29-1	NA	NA	TGCAGCGCCGCCCACGGGGCCTGGGAGCAGTACTTC	CSAAHGAWEQYF
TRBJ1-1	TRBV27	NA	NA	TGTGCCAGCAGACAAATCCAGGGGAACACTGAAGCTTTCTTT	CASRQIQGNTEAFF
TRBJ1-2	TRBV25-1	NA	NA	TGTGCCAGCAGTGCGGAATTTAACTATGGCTACACCTTC	CASSAEFNYGYTF
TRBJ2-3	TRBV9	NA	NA	TGTGCCAGCAGCGTAGGGGTCCATAGCACAGATACGCAGTATTTT	CASSVGVHSTDTQYF
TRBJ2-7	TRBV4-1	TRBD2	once	TGCGCCAGCAGCCACAAGTGCGTGGGGCGGGGGGGTTACTACGAGCAGTACTTC	CASSHKCVGRGGYYEQYF
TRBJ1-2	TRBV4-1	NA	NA	TGCGCCAGCAGCCAAGCAACGCTGGGGGCCTACACCTTC	CASSQATLGAYTF
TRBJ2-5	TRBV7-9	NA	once	TGTGCCAGCAGCTCATACAAGGGCCGCTCATGGGAGACCCAGTACTTC	CASSSYKGRSWETQYF
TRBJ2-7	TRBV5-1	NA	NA	TGCGCCAGCAGCCATACCGGGACACTCTCCTACGAGCAGTACTTC	CASSHTGTLSYEQYF
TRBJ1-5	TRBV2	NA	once	TGTGCCAGCAGTGAACCCTCTAGCTATCAGCCCCAGCATTTT	CASSEPSSYQPQHF
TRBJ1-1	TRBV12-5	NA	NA	TGTGCTAGTGGTACAGGAGGGCAGAACACTGAAGCTTTCTTT	CASGTGGQNTEAFF
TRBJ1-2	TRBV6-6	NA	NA	TGTGCCAGCAGCCCGGCGTCAGGAGGGGACTATGGCTACACCTTC	CASSPASGGDYGYTF
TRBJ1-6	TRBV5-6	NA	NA	TGTGCCAGCAGCTTCCAGATGGGGACCCCTTATCAGCCCCTCCACTTT	CASSFQMGTPYQPLHF
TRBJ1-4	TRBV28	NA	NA	TGTGCCAGCACCCGGGGGGGATATAATGAAAAACTGTTTTTT	CASTRGGYNEKLFF
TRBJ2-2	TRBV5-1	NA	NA	TGCGCCAGCAGTGGACTACACTACACCGGGGAGCTGTTTTTT	CASSGLHYTGELFF
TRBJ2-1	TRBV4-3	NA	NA	TGCGCCAGCAGCCAAGATCGAATCCGGCACGCAGACAATGAGCAGTTCTTC	CASSQDRIRHADNEQFF
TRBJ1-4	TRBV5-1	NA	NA	TGCGCCAGCAGCTTTGGGGTTGGTGAAAAACTGTTTTTT	CASSFGVGEKLFF
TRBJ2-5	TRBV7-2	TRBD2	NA	TGTGCCAGCAGCTTAATCGGCGGGGGTCAAGAGACCCAGTACTTC	CASSLIGGGQETQYF
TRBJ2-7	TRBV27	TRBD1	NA	TGTGCCAGCAGTTTACGGCCACCGGACAGGGGGTTTAACTACGAGCAGTACTTC	CASSLRPPDRGFNYEQYF
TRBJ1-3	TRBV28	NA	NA	TGTGCCAGCAGTTTAATAGTAAACTCTGGAAACACCATATATTTT	CASSLIVNSGNTIYF
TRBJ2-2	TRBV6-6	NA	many	TGTGCCAGCAGTTATGGAGACACCGGGGAGCTGTTTTTT	CASSYGDTGELFF
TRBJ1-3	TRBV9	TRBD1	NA	TGTGCCAGCAGCGTCGAACAGGGGGACGCTTCAGGAAACACCATATATTTT	CASSVEQGDASGNTIYF
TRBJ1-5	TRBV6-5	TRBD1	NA	TGTGCCAGCAGTTCAGGGGGCCGTCAGCCCCAGCATTTT	CASSSGGRQPQHF
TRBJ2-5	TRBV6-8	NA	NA	TGTGCCAGCAGCCATAAGCCTAGCCAAGAGACCCAGTACTTC	CASSHKPSQETQYF
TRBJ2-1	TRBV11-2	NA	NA	TGTGCCAGCAGCTTAGACAGGGGAGAGTACAATGAGCAGTTCTTC	CASSLDRGEYNEQFF
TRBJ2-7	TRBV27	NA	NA	TGTGCCAGCAGTTTATCAGGTCTCAGCAAAAGCTCCTACGAGCAGTACTTC	CASSLSGLSKSSYEQYF
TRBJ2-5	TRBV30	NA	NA	TGTGCCTGGAATAGGGGGGGTGAGACCCAGTACTTC	CAWNRGGETQYF
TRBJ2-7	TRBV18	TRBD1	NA	TGTGCCAGCTCAACAGACAGGGGGCTCGAGCAGTACTTC	CASSTDRGLEQYF
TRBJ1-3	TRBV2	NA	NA	TGTGCCAGCAGTGAATTTCATGGGGGGAACTCTGGAAACACCATATATTTT	CASSEFHGGNSGNTIYF